These 21 T cell receptor beta chains were all obtained from the same sample, sequenced in a study of OX40 agonist ivuxolimab in advanced cancers. Profiling relied on immunoSEQ multiplex PCR, and the TCRdb table lists in-frame clones only, not all of them. There are roughly 81,000 clones in the sample; over 85% occur only once, and approximately 10% lies in the top ten. The specimen comprised CD4+ or CD8+ T cells sorted from blood, sampled in a trial of the OX40 agonist ivuxolimab. All receptors derive from an adult with an advanced solid tumor such as melanoma, head and neck, liver or kidney cancer.

V and J are TRBV23-1 and TRBJ2-3, with TRBD1 as a possible D gene (6 bases). TRBV23-1 is an ORF, and what it does is uncertain. The CDR3 has 14 residues. Trimming pared 4 bases from V and 2 bases from J, leaving 10 bases between. The CDR3: CASSRAGVTDTQYF. As DNA, the CDR3 is TGCGCCAGCAGTCGCGCAGGGGTCACAGATACGCAGTATTTT.

The table lists this clone with a few counts. The V and J genes are TRBV7-9 and TRBJ2-7; unclear D gene. The V end lost 5 bases, the J end lost 2 bases, and 13 bases lay between the germline ends. The CDR3 runs 14 residues. Germline lookup yields CDR1 SEHNR and CDR2 FQNEAQ (reference sequence). CDR3 nucleotides: TGTGCCAGCAGCCAGTCTTTGGGTACCTACGAGCAGTACTTC. It translates to CASSQSLGTYEQYF.

The J gene is TRBJ2-7, the V gene TRBV11-2; D is tentatively TRBD1 or TRBD2 (6 bases each). Germline V gene data show CDR1 as SGHAT and CDR2 as FQNNGV. CDR3 length: 16 amino acids. Trimming took off 4 bases at V and 0 bases at J, with 16 bases between the two ends. CDR3 in DNA: TGTGCCAGCAGCTCCCCAGTCACGGGGGCCTCCTACGAGCAGTACTTC. Its translation: CASSSPVTGASYEQYF.

The chain employs TRBV2 and TRBJ2-7; D gene unclear. The CDR3 totals 13 residues. CDR1 is SNHLY, CDR2 FYNNEI, per germline. Trimming removed 7 bases from V and 4 bases from J, with 14 bases in between. The CDR3 DNA reads TGTGCCAGCAACCCCCGGGCCAGGTACGAGCAGTACTTC. Translation gives CASNPRARYEQYF.

The chain employs TRBV27 and TRBJ1-5, with a weak D call TRBD1 (5 bases). The CDR3 covers 15 residues. Germline V lookup: CDR1 MNHEY, CDR2 SMNVEV (reference sequence). V lost 0 bases to trimming and J lost 2 bases, with 8 bases between them. CDR3 sequence (DNA): TGTGCCAGCAGTTTATCGGGGGGTGGCAATCAGCCCCAGCATTTT. It codes for CASSLSGGGNQPQHF.

V gene TRBV7-8 combines with J gene TRBJ2-3; D possibly matches TRBD1 or TRBD2 (5 bases each). The CDR3 contains 16 residues. Trimming pared 1 base from V and 4 bases from J, leaving 15 bases between. Germline CDR1 reads SGHVS; CDR2 reads FQNEAQ. CDR3 in amino acids: CASSLGGLGTADTQYF. The CDR3 nucleotides are TGTGCCAGCAGCTTAGGCGGGTTAGGGACCGCAGATACGCAGTATTTT.

The chain joins TRBV6-5 to TRBJ2-7; TRBD1 is a possible D gene (6 bases). With 6 bases removed from V and 2 bases from J, the gap between germline ends came to 17 bases. Germline V lookup: CDR1 MNHEY, CDR2 SVGAGI. CDR3 size: 15 residues. The CDR3 spells CASREHDRIAYEQYF. The CDR3 DNA follows: TGTGCCAGCAGGGAACATGACAGGATTGCCTACGAGCAGTACTTC.

The chain is built from TRBV27 and TRBJ2-2, with TRBD2 as a possible D gene (6 bases). Germline CDR1 MNHEY, CDR2 SMNVEV (reference sequence). V shed 7 bases and J shed 5 bases, with 17 bases lying between them. The CDR3 runs 15 residues. The CDR3, as DNA: TGTGCCAGCACCAAGTGGTCCGGGACTACCGGGGAGCTGTTTTTT. Translating gives CASTKWSGTTGELFF.

This chain uses TRBV6-5 with TRBJ1-4; no reliable D call. The CDR3 extends over 16 amino acids. V lost 2 bases and J 6 bases, leaving 16 bases between the germline ends. The germline V gene encodes CDR1 MNHEY and CDR2 SVGAGI. This CDR3 is CASSYDPGLGDEKLFF. Here the CDR3 DNA reads TGTGCCAGCAGTTACGATCCGGGGTTGGGTGATGAAAAACTGTTTTTT.

The chain combines TRBV19 with TRBJ1-2; D may be TRBD1 (6 bases). V lost 3 bases and J 5 bases, leaving 25 bases between the germline ends. Per germline, CDR1 LNHDA and CDR2 SQIVND (reference sequence). The CDR3 is 18 amino acids. The CDR3 region has the DNA TGTGCCAGTAGTATTCCGAGGTGGACAGCCGTTCTTGGGTATGGCTACACCTTC. Translation: CASSIPRWTAVLGYGYTF.

CDR3 DNA sequence: TGTGCCAGCAGTTTCGACAGGGGGCTGACCTACGAGCAGTACTTC. Its protein is CASSFDRGLTYEQYF. The chain employs TRBV28 and TRBJ2-7, with 10 bases lining up with TRBD1. The CDR3 is 15 residues long. V lost 3 bases, J lost 2 bases, and 4 bases stayed unmatched. Germline V gene lookup returns CDR1 MDHEN and CDR2 SYDVKM.

This clone is large (0.1 to 1%) within its sample. V and J are TRBV28 and TRBJ2-7; 10 bases are shared with TRBD2. The length of the CDR3 is 15 residues. J was trimmed by 0 bases and V by 4 bases; bases with no gene match: 3. Germline V gives CDR1 MDHEN, CDR2 SYDVKM. The CDR3 here is CASSCGLAASYEQYF. Written as DNA, the CDR3 is TGTGCCAGCAGTTGCGGACTAGCGGCCTCCTACGAGCAGTACTTC.

This chain uses TRBV7-8 with TRBJ1-1, with 7 bases matching TRBD1. The CDR3 has 14 amino acids. Per germline, CDR1 SGHVS and CDR2 FQNEAQ. V was pared by 5 bases and J by 4 bases, with 7 bases of the junction left unmatched. CDR3 sequence: CASSRGQTFTEAFF. As DNA, the CDR3 is TGTGCCAGCAGCCGGGGACAGACGTTCACTGAAGCTTTCTTT.

This rearrangement joins TRBV7-3 to TRBJ2-2; D is unclear. The ends were cut back, 0 bases at V and 3 bases at J, with 5 bases in the middle. Germline V gene lookup returns CDR1 SGHTA and CDR2 FQGTGA. This CDR3 contains 14 residues. The CDR3 region is CASSLTTYTGELFF. CDR3 sequence (DNA): TGTGCCAGCAGCTTAACTACCTACACCGGGGAGCTGTTTTTT.

The V gene is TRBV4-3, the J gene TRBJ1-3; D unresolved. Deletions cut 5 bases from V and 0 bases from J, with 14 bases between. CDR1 LGHNA and CDR2 YSLEER come from the germline V gene. The length of the CDR3 is 16 residues. CDR3 sequence (DNA): TGCGCCAGCAGCGGTCTTTCAAGCGTCTCTGGAAACACCATATATTTT. Its protein product is CASSGLSSVSGNTIYF.

With respect to this clone: The germline gene is not matched at one end of the junction; a read error may be the cause. The chain has TRBV7-7 and TRBJ2-3; 9 nucleotides agree with TRBD2. Germline-derived CDR1 and CDR2 are SSHAT and FNYEAQ (reference sequence). The CDR3 has 20 residues. CDR3: CASSSSGGLAGFSNADTQYF. In DNA, the CDR3 is TGTGCTAGCAGCTCGAGTGGGGGTCTAGCGGGATTCTCGAATGCAGATACGCAGTATTTT.

The CDR3 spells CASSPGARQETQYF. CDR3 coding DNA: TGTGCCAGCAGCCCCGGCGCGCGGCAAGAGACCCAGTACTTC. The V gene is TRBV7-6, the J gene TRBJ2-5; D not certain. The CDR3 is 14 residues long. The germline V and J ends were trimmed by 5 bases and 2 bases, with 12 bases remaining between them. Germline values: CDR1 SGHVS, CDR2 FNYEAQ. Looking up the rest from reference TRBV7-6 and TRBJ2-5 gives the full variable domain: GAGVSQSPRYKVTKRGQDVALRCDPISGHVSLYWYRQALGQGPEFLTYFNYEAQQDKSGLPNDRFSAERPEGSISTLTIQRTEQRDSAMYRCASSPGARQETQYFGPGTRLLVL.

V usage is TRBV4-3 and J usage is TRBJ2-1; unclear D gene. The CDR3 runs 13 residues. V was cut by 4 bases and J by 2 bases, with 6 bases left in between. CDR1 is LGHNA, CDR2 YSLEER, per germline. The CDR3 nucleotides read TGCGCCAGCAGCCTCTTCCCCTACAATGAGCAGTTCTTC. Translating it yields CASSLFPYNEQFF.

The V call is TRBV12-5, the J call TRBJ2-2; D is perhaps TRBD2 (6 bases). Trimming pared 0 bases from V and 5 bases from J, leaving 16 bases between. Per the germline V gene, CDR1 is LGHNT and CDR2 is FRNRAP. This CDR3 region has 17 residues. The DNA for the CDR3 is TGTGCTAGTGGTTTGGTACGACGGGACTGGAGAACCGGGGAGCTGTTTTTT. This codes for CASGLVRRDWRTGELFF.

The chain links TRBV9 to TRBJ1-3, with D tentatively TRBD1 (5 bases). Germline CDR1 reads SGDLS; CDR2 reads YYNGEE. CDR3 length: 11 amino acids. Trimming took 5 bases from V and 7 from J, leaving 7 bases between them. CDR3 coding DNA: TGTGCCAGCAGGCAGGGCAACACCATATATTTT. It translates to CASRQGNTIYF. The whole variable domain, remainder taken from reference TRBV9 and TRBJ1-3, is DSGVTQTPKHLITATGQRVTLRCSPRSGDLSVYWYQQSLDQGLQFLIQYYNGEERAKGNILERFSAQQFPDLHSELNLSSLELGDSALYFCASRQGNTIYFGEGSWLTVV.

The chain links TRBV9 to TRBJ2-3, with D possibly being TRBD1 (5 bases). V was shortened by 4 bases and J by 0 bases, with 12 bases between the two germline ends. The CDR3 is made up of 15 amino acids. Germline CDR1 and CDR2: SGDLS and YYNGEE. DNA of the CDR3: TGTGCCAGCAGCTGGGGCGGATCTAGCACAGATACGCAGTATTTT. Translation: CASSWGGSSTDTQYF.